These 8 T cell receptor beta chains originate from one sample sequenced in a study of CD8 T cells in ankylosing spondylitis. General study findings and limits: A TCR beta motif of fewer than ten highly homologous variants seemed to mark ankylosing spondylitis blood.

These receptors have no identified antigens. TCRdb reprocessed the 5' RACE reads with MiXCR, giving one entry per CDR3 protein. This table holds about 800,000 distinct CDR3 sequences, about 10% found once. The sequenced sample consisted of blood, either unsorted or a sorted T cell fraction (not recorded which). The receptors originated from a male donor with ankylosing spondylitis.

The rearrangement links TRBV7-2 to TRBJ1-5; 9 nucleotides match TRBD1. The CDR3 consists of 15 residues. J gave up 6 bases and V 3 bases, and 6 bases lay outside the gene matches. Germline V gives CDR1 SGHTA, CDR2 FQGNSA. The CDR3 nucleotides are TGTGCCAGCAGCTTGACAGGGGGGTTTAGTCAGCCCCAGCATTTT. Translating gives CASSLTGGFSQPQHF. The entire variable domain, with the rest obtained from reference TRBV7-2 and TRBJ1-5, is as follows: GAGVSQSPSNKVTEKGKDVELRCDPISGHTALYWYRQSLGQGLEFLIYFQGNSAPDKSGLPSDRFSAERTGGSVSTLTIQRTQQEDSAVYLCASSLTGGFSQPQHFGDGTRLSIL.

This clonotype was counted between two and nine times. This chain links TRBV5-5 with TRBJ1-1; D not resolved. The CDR3 loop spans 14 amino acids. Germline V gene data show CDR1 as SGHKS and CDR2 as YYEKEE (reference sequence). Trimming stripped 4 bases from V and 1 base from J, with 11 bases between. The CDR3 coding sequence is TGTGCCAGCAGCGTCCTAAGTGGGAACACTGAAGCTTTCTTT. Protein: CASSVLSGNTEAFF.

This chain links TRBV10-1 with TRBJ2-3; 10 nucleotides agree with TRBD2. With V trimmed by 4 bases and J by 4 bases, 8 bases remained unmatched. The CDR3 has 16 amino acids. Germline values: CDR1 WNHNN, CDR2 SYGVQD (reference sequence). CDR3 sequence reads: CASSGLAGDVPDTQYF. In DNA form, the CDR3 reads TGCGCCAGCAGTGGGCTAGCGGGAGACGTTCCAGATACGCAGTATTTT.

A few counts support this clonotype. The CDR3: CASRSLRTGDTTNEKLFF. In DNA, the CDR3 is TGTGCCAGCAGGTCATTACGGACAGGGGATACAACTAATGAAAAACTGTTTTTT. The V and J genes are TRBV5-6 and TRBJ1-4, with TRBD1 identical over 9 bases. J was trimmed by 0 bases and V by 5 bases; bases with no gene match: 11. The CDR3 is 18 residues long. Germline assignment: CDR1 SGHDT and CDR2 YYEEEE.

The rearrangement links TRBV15 to TRBJ1-6; D is ambiguous. This CDR3 has 18 residues. Trimming removed 1 base from V and 0 bases from J, with 13 bases in between. Germline V gene sequence: CDR1 LNHNV, CDR2 YYDKDF (reference sequence). CDR3 nucleotide sequence: TGTGCCACCAGCAGAGGAGTCTGGAGCGGCTCCTATAATTCACCCCTCCACTTT. This codes for CATSRGVWSGSYNSPLHF.

This clonotype was picked up a small number of times. This chain uses TRBV6-1 with TRBJ2-2; 9 bases line up with TRBD1. The CDR3 contains 13 residues. The ends lost 6 bases at V and 6 bases at J; junction bases unmatched: 2. CDR1 and CDR2 from the germline V gene are MNHNS and SASEGT. This CDR3 is CASRRQGAGELFF. CDR3 DNA: TGTGCCAGCAGAAGACAGGGGGCCGGGGAGCTGTTTTTT.

CDR3 amino acids: CSASGLVGTEAFF. The CDR3 bases are TGCAGTGCTTCGGGGCTCGTCGGCACTGAAGCTTTCTTT. J is TRBJ1-1 and V is TRBV20-1; possibly TRBD1 for D (5 bases). Per the germline V gene, CDR1 is DFQATT and CDR2 is SNEGSKA (reference sequence). Trimming took 5 bases from V and 4 from J, leaving 14 bases between them. CDR3 length: 13 amino acids.

The chain links TRBV2 to TRBJ2-3; 8 bases are shared with TRBD1. Germline CDR1 reads SNHLY; CDR2 reads FYNNEI. With 8 bases clipped from V and 2 bases from J, the junction kept 9 bases outside the gene matches. The length of the CDR3 is 15 residues. In nucleotides, the CDR3 is TGTGCCAGCCGGCGCCCGGGACAGGCCACAGATACGCAGTATTTT. Translating it yields CASRRPGQATDTQYF.